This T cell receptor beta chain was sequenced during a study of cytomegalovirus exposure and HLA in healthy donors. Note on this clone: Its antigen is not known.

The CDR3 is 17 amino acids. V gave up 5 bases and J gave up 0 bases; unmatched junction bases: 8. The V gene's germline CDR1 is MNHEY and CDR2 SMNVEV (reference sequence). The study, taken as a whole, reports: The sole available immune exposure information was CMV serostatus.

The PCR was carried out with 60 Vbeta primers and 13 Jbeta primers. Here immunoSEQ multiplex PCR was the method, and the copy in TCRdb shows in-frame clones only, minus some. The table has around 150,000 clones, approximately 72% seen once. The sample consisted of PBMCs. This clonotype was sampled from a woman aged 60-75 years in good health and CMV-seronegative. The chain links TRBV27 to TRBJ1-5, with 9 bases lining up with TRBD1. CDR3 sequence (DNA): TGTGCCAGCAGTCCGAAAACAGGGGGCCTTAGCAATCAGCCCCAGCATTTT. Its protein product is CASSPKTGGLSNQPQHF.